Listed below are T cell receptor beta chains from one sample, sequenced in a study of T cells in tuberculosis. This table comes from immunoSEQ multiplex PCR, and its TCRdb copy is limited to in-frame clones, with some not included. The table has 20,000 to 25,000 clones, around 97% seen once. The specimen sequenced was PBMCs. Receptors were obtained from a donor between 10 and 35 years old with latent tuberculosis or without tuberculosis infection. CDR3s include the opening cysteine and the closing phenylalanine or tryptophan. The D gene is left open where the match is weak. Size values are once, few and many counts, or a class for expanded clones, and some rows have none.

abundance	v_gene	d_gene	j_gene	CDR3nt	CDR3aa
-	TRBV2	-	TRBJ1-1	TGTGCCAGCAGCTACGAGTGGGGCCCAGTCGGTGAAGCTTTCTTT	CASSYEWGPVGEAFF
-	TRBV19	TRBD1	TRBJ1-5	TGTGCCAGTACCGAGGGACAGGTTAGCAATCAGCCCCAGCATTTT	CASTEGQVSNQPQHF
-	TRBV6-5	-	TRBJ1-4	TGTGCCAGCAGTTATTGGGAGGCGTCCCGTCCTGAAAAACTGTTTTTT	CASSYWEASRPEKLFF
-	TRBV5-6	TRBD2	TRBJ2-1	TGTGCCAGCAGCTTCTCGCGGCTAGCGGGGGGGCGGAGTGAGCAGTTCTTC	CASSFSRLAGGRSEQFF
-	TRBV7-9	-	TRBJ1-2	TGTGCCAGCAGCTTAGCGGGAAGAGGGAATGGCTACACCTTC	CASSLAGRGNGYTF
-	TRBV5-1	TRBD1	TRBJ2-7	TGCGCCAGCAGCTACGACAGGGGGGCCTACGAGCAGTACTTC	CASSYDRGAYEQYF
-	TRBV25-1	-	TRBJ2-1	TGTGCCAGTGGGGAGGTCAGTAACAATGAGCAGTTCTTC	CASGEVSNNEQFF
-	TRBV5-1	TRBD2	TRBJ2-1	TGCGCCAGCAGCTTGTTGCTAGCGGACTACAATGAGCAGTTCTTC	CASSLLLADYNEQFF
-	TRBV27	-	TRBJ1-5	TGTGCCAGCAGTCCCTCCTACTACTTCAATCAGCCCCAGCATTTT	CASSPSYYFNQPQHF
-	TRBV19	TRBD1	TRBJ2-5	TGTGCCAGCGGGACAGCCCGACAAGAGACCCAGTACTTC	CASGTARQETQYF
-	TRBV6-6	-	TRBJ2-1	TGTGCCAGCAGTACCCAGGGAAATGAGCAGTTCTTC	CASSTQGNEQFF
-	TRBV30	-	TRBJ1-1	TGTGCCTGGGGGAATAACAGGTGGAACACTGAAGCTTTCTTT	CAWGNNRWNTEAFF
-	TRBV21-1	-	TRBJ1-5	TGTGCCAGCAGCCTACCGGGACAGGGGTGTCAGCCCCAGCATTTT	CASSLPGQGCQPQHF
-	TRBV2	TRBD1	TRBJ2-6	TGTGCCAGCATCCGGGACAGGGTTAATGGGGCCAACGTCCTGACTTTC	CASIRDRVNGANVLTF
-	TRBV5-8	TRBD1	TRBJ1-3	TGTGCCAGCAGGTTTCCCGACAGGGTAGTTGGAAACACCATATATTTT	CASRFPDRVVGNTIYF
-	TRBV5-1	TRBD2	TRBJ2-1	TGCGCCAGCAGCTTGTTATTTTGGGCTAGCGGGAGAGGGGATGAGCAGTTCTTC	CASSLLFWASGRGDEQFF
-	TRBV5-6	-	TRBJ1-2	TGTGCCAGCAGAACCGGGACAACCTATGGCTACACCTTC	CASRTGTTYGYTF
-	TRBV7-8	-	TRBJ1-1	TGTGCCAGCAGCTTATCCCAATTTGAGTTATCTTTGACTGAAGCTTTCTTT	CASSLSQFELSLTEAFF
-	TRBV5-1	-	TRBJ2-2	TGCGCCAGTAGTACGTACGATACAGAGACGAACACCGGGGAGCTGTTTTTT	CASSTYDTETNTGELFF
-	TRBV27	-	TRBJ1-5	TGTGCCAGCAGCCTACTGGGCAATCAGCCCCAGCATTTT	CASSLLGNQPQHF
-	TRBV6-5	TRBD1	TRBJ1-1	TGTGCCAGCAGTTACACAGGGGGCGTGGGCACTGAAGCTTTCTTT	CASSYTGGVGTEAFF
-	TRBV7-8	-	TRBJ1-6	TGTGCCAGCAGCCGACTTCATCCCGACAGGCGAAGCTCCTATAATTCACCCCTCCACTTT	CASSRLHPDRRSSYNSPLHF
-	TRBV19	-	TRBJ1-2	TGTGCCAGTAGTATATTACAGGGCAATGGCTACACCTTC	CASSILQGNGYTF
few	TRBV18	TRBD1	TRBJ1-2	TGTGCCAGCTCACCGGGACAGGGGCTCTATGGCTACACCTTC	CASSPGQGLYGYTF
-	TRBV2	TRBD1	TRBJ2-7	TGTGCCAGCAGACAACCGGGACAGGGTACCTACGAGCAGTACTTC	CASRQPGQGTYEQYF
-	TRBV2	TRBD1	TRBJ1-4	TGTGCCAGCAGTGATGGGACAGCTGCAACTAATGAAAAACTGTTTTTT	CASSDGTAATNEKLFF
-	TRBV5-6	TRBD1	TRBJ1-1	TGTGCCAGCAGCTCTAACAGGGGGCATAGGGTGAACACTGAAGCTTTCTTT	CASSSNRGHRVNTEAFF
once	TRBV5-4	TRBD2	TRBJ2-1	TGTGCCAGCAGCTCCACAGGACTAGCGGGAGGACTCGATAAACCCGGGTTCTTC	CASSSTGLAGGLDKPGFF
-	TRBV6-5	-	TRBJ2-2	TGTGCCAGCATGAGGCAGAGGGACACCGGGGAGCTGTTTTTT	CASMRQRDTGELFF
-	TRBV7-9	-	TRBJ2-4	TGTGCCAGCAGCTCGCCGACAGATCCCAAAAACATTCAGTACTTC	CASSSPTDPKNIQYF
once	TRBV7-9	-	TRBJ1-1	TGTGCCAGCAGCTTAGCCTCGGGAGTGAACACTGAAGCTTTCTTT	CASSLASGVNTEAFF
-	TRBV30	TRBD1	TRBJ1-6	TGTGCCTCCTCCGACAGGGGTAATTCACCCCTCCACTTT	CASSDRGNSPLHF
-	TRBV9	-	TRBJ1-3	TGTGCCAGCAGCGAGGATATGGGTACAGGGTACGCGGCGGGAAACACCATATATTTT	CASSEDMGTGYAAGNTIYF
-	TRBV7-8	-	TRBJ2-7	TGTGCCAGCAGCCACTTCGCGAACGAGCAGTACTTC	CASSHFANEQYF
-	TRBV19	-	TRBJ1-1	TGTGCCAGTAGTAAGAGCAGGGGAAACACTGAAGCTTTCTTT	CASSKSRGNTEAFF
-	TRBV19	TRBD2	TRBJ2-1	TGTGCCAGTAGAAACAGCGGGAGGGCGGGGAATGAGCAGTTCTTC	CASRNSGRAGNEQFF
-	TRBV7-2	TRBD1	TRBJ2-7	TGTGCCAGCAGGGCCCGGGACAGGAGCAAAAGGGGTTTCTACGAGCAGTACTTC	CASRARDRSKRGFYEQYF
-	TRBV9	TRBD1	TRBJ1-2	TGTGCCAGCAGCGCCCCGGACAGGAGCGTCTCTGGCTACACCTTC	CASSAPDRSVSGYTF
-	TRBV30	-	TRBJ1-6	TGTGCCTGGGAGGACGGGAGCTCCTATAATTCACCCCTCCACTTT	CAWEDGSSYNSPLHF
-	TRBV19	-	TRBJ1-2	TGTGCCAGTAGTAGGGCCCCCTCCTGGGATGGCTACACCTTC	CASSRAPSWDGYTF
-	TRBV10-1	-	TRBJ2-5	TGCGCCAGCAGTGAGACAGGGTCAGAGACCCAGTACTTC	CASSETGSETQYF
-	TRBV7-2	-	TRBJ1-5	TGTGCCAGCAGCTTCTCAGATAGCAATCAGCCCCAGCATTTT	CASSFSDSNQPQHF
-	TRBV10-2	-	TRBJ2-1	TGCGCCAGCAGTGATCGGGGGGCCGGTGAGCAGTTCTTC	CASSDRGAGEQFF
-	TRBV19	TRBD1	TRBJ2-1	TGTGCCAGTAGTGCCTCGACAGGGATTAGCTACAATGAGCAGTTCTTC	CASSASTGISYNEQFF
-	TRBV7-9	-	TRBJ2-7	TGTGCCAGCAGCTTAGTTTCAGGCCACCAATCCTACGAGCAGTACTTC	CASSLVSGHQSYEQYF
-	TRBV19	-	TRBJ2-2	TGTGCCCATTCACAGGGGAACACCGGGGAGCTGTTTTTT	CAHSQGNTGELFF
-	TRBV19	-	TRBJ1-2	TGTGCCAGTAGTCAATGGACCCAGGGAGGCTACACCTTC	CASSQWTQGGYTF